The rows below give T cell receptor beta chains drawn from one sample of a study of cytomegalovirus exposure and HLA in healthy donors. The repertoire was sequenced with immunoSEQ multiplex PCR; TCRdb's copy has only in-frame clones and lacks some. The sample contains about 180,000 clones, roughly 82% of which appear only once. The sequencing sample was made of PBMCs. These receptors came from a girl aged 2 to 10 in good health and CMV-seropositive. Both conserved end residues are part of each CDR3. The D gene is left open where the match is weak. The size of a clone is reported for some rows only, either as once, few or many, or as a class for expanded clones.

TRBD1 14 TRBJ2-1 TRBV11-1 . CASSSRQGDNEQFF TGTGCCAGCAGCTCTCGACAGGGGGACAATGAGCAGTTCTTC
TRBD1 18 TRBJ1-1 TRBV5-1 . CASSLVGQGAPLGTEAFF TGCGCCAGCAGCTTGGTGGGACAGGGGGCCCCTTTGGGAACTGAAGCTTTCTTT
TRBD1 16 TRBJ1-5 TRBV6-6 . CASSYAPDRDGQPQHF TGTGCCAGCAGTTACGCCCCGGACAGGGACGGTCAGCCCCAGCATTTT
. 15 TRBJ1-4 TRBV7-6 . CASSLGQTINEKLFF TGTGCCAGCAGCCTCGGACAGACGATTAATGAAAAACTGTTTTTT
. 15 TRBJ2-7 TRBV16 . CASSQSGNRDYEQYF TGTGCCAGCAGCCAATCGGGTAACAGGGACTACGAGCAGTACTTC
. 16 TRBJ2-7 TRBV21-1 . CASSKARDRGGYEQYF TGTGCCAGCAGCAAAGCGAGGGACAGGGGAGGCTACGAGCAGTACTTC
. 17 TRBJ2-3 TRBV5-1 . CASSRTHELLSTDTQYF TGCGCCAGCAGCCGGACACACGAGCTATTGTCCACAGATACGCAGTATTTT
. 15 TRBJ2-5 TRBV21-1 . CASSMHPPGRETQYF TGTGCCAGCAGTATGCATCCCCCGGGGAGAGAGACCCAGTACTTC
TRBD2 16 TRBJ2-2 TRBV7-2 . CASSASGGFNTGELFF TGTGCCAGCTCGGCTAGCGGGGGCTTCAACACCGGGGAGCTGTTTTTT
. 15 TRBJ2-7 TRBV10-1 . CASRAGKGGYYEQYF TGCGCCAGCAGAGCAGGAAAGGGGGGGTACTACGAGCAGTACTTC
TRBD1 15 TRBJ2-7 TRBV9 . CASSVLGTGGYEQYF TGTGCCAGCAGCGTACTAGGGACAGGGGGCTACGAGCAGTACTTC
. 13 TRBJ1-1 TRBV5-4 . CASSLTGNTEAFF TGTGCCAGCAGCTTGACAGGGAACACTGAAGCTTTCTTT
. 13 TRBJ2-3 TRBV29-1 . CSVTHNRADTQYF TGCAGCGTCACCCATAACCGGGCAGATACGCAGTATTTT
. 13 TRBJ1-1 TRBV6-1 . CASGFLRGTEAFF TGTGCCAGCGGATTCCTAAGGGGCACTGAAGCTTTCTTT
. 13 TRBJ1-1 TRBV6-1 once CASSESWRADAFF TGTGCCAGCAGTGAAAGTTGGAGGGCGGATGCTTTCTTT
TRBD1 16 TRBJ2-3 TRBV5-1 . CASSLAEGAGTDTQYF TGCGCCAGCAGCTTGGCCGAGGGGGCGGGCACAGATACGCAGTATTTT
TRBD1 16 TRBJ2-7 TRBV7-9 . CASSLGGQGPSYEQYF TGTGCCAGCAGCTTAGGGGGACAGGGGCCCTCCTACGAGCAGTACTTC
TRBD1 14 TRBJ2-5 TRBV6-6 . CASSRDRAQETQYF TGTGCCAGCAGCCGGGACAGGGCCCAAGAGACCCAGTACTTC
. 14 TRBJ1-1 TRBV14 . CASSHSWPNTEAFF TGTGCCAGCAGCCACTCTTGGCCGAACACTGAAGCTTTCTTT
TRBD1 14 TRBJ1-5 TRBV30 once CAWSVKGGWQPQHF TGTGCCTGGAGTGTTAAAGGGGGCTGGCAGCCCCAGCATTTT
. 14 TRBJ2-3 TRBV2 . CASRRTLMTDTQYF TGTGCCAGCAGGAGGACTCTCATGACCGATACGCAGTATTTT